This TCR beta chain was recovered during a study of OX40 agonist ivuxolimab in advanced cancers. The wider study: The treatment was a fully human IgG2 OX40 agonist, ivuxolimab. Three patients had partial responses: one hepatocellular carcinoma, two cutaneous melanoma.

Overall study results and limits: Some nonresponders likewise displayed low normalized T-cell clonal expansion. At 0.1 to 3.0 mg/kg, CD4+ and CD8+ blood T cells expanded clonally by week 6.

Sequencing was performed with immunoSEQ multiplex PCR; in TCRdb, only in-frame clones are kept and a portion is missing. The data hold 55,000 to 75,000 clones, with about nine tenths observed a single time. A word on this clone: Its antigen is unknown.

Material: CD4+ or CD8+ T cells sorted from blood, obtained in a trial of the OX40 agonist ivuxolimab. This clonotype originated in an adult with an advanced solid tumor such as melanoma, head and neck, liver or kidney cancer.

The CDR3 bases are TGTGCCAGCAGCTCAGACCGGGACAGGGACAATGAGCAGTTCTTC. Its protein is CASSSDRDRDNEQFF. This chain links TRBV7-3 with TRBJ2-1, with 9 bases fitting TRBD1. V shed 4 bases and J 5 bases; nucleotides not matched to a gene: 6. Germline V lookup: CDR1 SGHTA, CDR2 FQGTGA. The CDR3 loop spans 15 amino acids.